Shown below are 11 T cell receptor beta chains from a single sample sequenced in a study of long-term antiretroviral therapy in people with HIV. Running of the v3.0 immunoSEQ assay took place at survey level. Some clones are missing from TCRdb's copy, which holds only in-frame ones; the method was immunoSEQ multiplex PCR. This table holds under 40,000 clones, approximately 80% found once. The sequenced sample was unsorted PBMCs, obtained 0.3 years after starting antiretroviral therapy. These receptors came from a man younger than 35 with HIV.

V and J are TRBV30 and TRBJ2-2; a weak D match, TRBD2 (6 bases). Per the germline V gene, CDR1 is GTSNPN and CDR2 is SVGIG (reference sequence). V lost 0 bases to trimming and J lost 4 bases, with 24 bases between them. The CDR3 covers 19 residues. CDR3 loop: CAWSVLFWAGSVSTGELFF. The CDR3 bases are TGTGCCTGGAGTGTACTGTTTTGGGCGGGAAGCGTTTCCACCGGGGAGCTGTTTTTT.

The chain carries TRBV30 and TRBJ2-1; 9 bases align to TRBD2. Germline V gene lookup returns CDR1 GTSNPN and CDR2 SVGIG (reference sequence). This CDR3 region has 12 residues. Trimming took 4 bases from V and 6 from J; bases not matched to a gene: 1. The CDR3 DNA sequence: TGTGCCTGGACGGGACTAGCCAATGAGCAGTTCTTC. Its translation: CAWTGLANEQFF.

The chain uses TRBV19 and TRBJ1-4; D not resolved. This CDR3 is built from 16 residues. The germline V gene encodes CDR1 LNHDA and CDR2 SQIVND (reference sequence). Trimming left V 8 bases short and J 0 bases short, with 16 bases between. CDR3 coding DNA: TGTGCCAGTTGCCTGGGGTCAGGAGCAACTAATGAAAAACTGTTTTTT. It encodes CASCLGSGATNEKLFF.

This rearrangement joins TRBV25-1 to TRBJ2-4; D tentatively fits TRBD1 or TRBD2 (5 bases each). Trimming took off 2 bases at V and 1 base at J, with 6 bases between the two ends. CDR1 and CDR2 (germline): MGHDK, SYGVNS. The CDR3 is 14 amino acids. CDR3 loop: CASSEEGAKNIQYF. CDR3 DNA: TGTGCCAGCAGTGAAGAGGGGGCCAAAAACATTCAGTACTTC.

The rearrangement links TRBV4-1 to TRBJ2-1; TRBD2 matches at 11 bases. Per germline, CDR1 MGHRA and CDR2 YSYEKL. This CDR3 comprises 15 residues. V lost 4 bases and J lost 9; bases outside the gene matches: 8. CDR3 residues: CASSRRLAGISEQFF. The CDR3 bases are TGCGCCAGCAGCCGAAGACTAGCGGGAATTAGTGAGCAGTTCTTC.

V is TRBV4-3 and J is TRBJ2-2, with TRBD2 matching over 9 bases. V lost 4 bases to trimming and J lost 0 bases; unmatched junction nucleotides: 12. The germline gives CDR1 LGHNA, CDR2 YSLEER. This CDR3 is built from 19 residues. The CDR3 DNA reads TGCGCCAGCAGCCCCGGACTAGCGAGTCCTTTCGCGAACACCGGGGAGCTGTTTTTT. This encodes CASSPGLASPFANTGELFF.

This clone has just one count. V and J are TRBV7-2 and TRBJ1-2; D not resolved. The CDR3 is 13 residues long. CDR1 is SGHTA, CDR2 FQGNSA, per germline. V dropped 2 bases and J dropped 4 bases, with 8 bases sitting between them. CDR3 residues: CASSLLVSYGYTF. For the CDR3, the DNA is TGTGCCAGCAGCTTACTTGTATCCTATGGCTACACCTTC.

The genes are TRBV30 and TRBJ2-2; 7 nucleotides match TRBD1. Germline assignment: CDR1 GTSNPN and CDR2 SVGIG (reference sequence). V dropped 0 bases and J dropped 5; count of bases not matched to a gene: 9. This CDR3 is built from 16 residues. For the CDR3, the DNA is TGTGCCTGGAGTGTGCTGTACTCCAGGGGGACCGGGGAGCTGTTTTTT. This translates into CAWSVLYSRGTGELFF. Looking up the rest from reference TRBV30 and TRBJ2-2 gives the full variable domain: SQTIHQWPATLVQPVGSPLSLECTVEGTSNPNLYWYRQAAGRGLQLLFYSVGIGQISSEVPQNLSASRPQDRQFILSSKKLLLSDSGFYLCAWSVLYSRGTGELFFGEGSRLTVL.

V usage is TRBV5-6 and J usage is TRBJ2-1; D may be TRBD1 or TRBD2 (7 bases each). CDR1 SGHDT and CDR2 YYEEEE come from the germline V gene. This CDR3 contains 15 residues. With 3 bases removed from V and 7 bases from J, the gap between germline ends came to 17 bases. CDR3 amino acids: CASSSGGGLGNEQFF. The CDR3 nucleotides are TGTGCCAGCAGCTCAGGGGGGGGGCTAGGGAATGAGCAGTTCTTC.

This clone was counted once. V is TRBV6-1 and J is TRBJ2-1; D may match TRBD1 or TRBD2 (5 bases each). V lost 3 bases to trimming and J lost 7 bases, with 16 bases between them. The germline V gene has CDR1 MNHNS and CDR2 SASEGT. The CDR3 runs 15 residues. Here the CDR3 reads CASSDGGQLSNEQFF. The DNA for the CDR3 is TGTGCCAGCAGTGATGGAGGACAACTATCGAATGAGCAGTTCTTC.

V usage is TRBV30 and J usage is TRBJ2-1, with a possible D match to TRBD2 (6 bases). V lost 4 bases and J lost 8, with 18 bases in between. There are 14 residues in the CDR3. Germline loops: CDR1 GTSNPN, CDR2 SVGIG (reference sequence). In DNA, the CDR3 is TGTGCCTGGAAAGGGCCGGGAGCGCCGTATGAGCAGTTCTTC. Amino acids: CAWKGPGAPYEQFF.